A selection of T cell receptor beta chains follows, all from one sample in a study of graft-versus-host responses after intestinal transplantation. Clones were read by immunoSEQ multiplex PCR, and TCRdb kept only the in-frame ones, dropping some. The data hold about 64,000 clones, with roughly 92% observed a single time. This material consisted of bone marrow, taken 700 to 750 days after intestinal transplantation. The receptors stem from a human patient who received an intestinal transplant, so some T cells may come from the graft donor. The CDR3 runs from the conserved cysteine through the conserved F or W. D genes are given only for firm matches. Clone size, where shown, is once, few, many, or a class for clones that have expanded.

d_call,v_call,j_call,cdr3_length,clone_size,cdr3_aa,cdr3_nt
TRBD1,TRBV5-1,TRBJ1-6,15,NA,CASSMWTGENSPLHF,TGCGCCAGCAGCATGTGGACAGGGGAGAATTCACCCCTCCACTTT
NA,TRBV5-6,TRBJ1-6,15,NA,CASSLGIAQNSPLHF,TGTGCCAGCAGCTTAGGGATCGCTCAGAATTCACCCCTCCACTTT
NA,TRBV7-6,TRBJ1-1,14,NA,CASSHGVGGTEAFF,TGTGCCAGCAGCCACGGTGTGGGGGGCACTGAAGCTTTCTTT
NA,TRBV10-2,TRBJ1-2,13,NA,CASSEEGNYGYTF,TGCGCCAGCAGTGAGGAGGGAAACTATGGCTACACCTTC
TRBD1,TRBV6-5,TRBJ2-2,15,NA,CASSRTGGNTGELFF,TGTGCCAGCAGTCGGACAGGGGGGAACACCGGGGAGCTGTTTTTT
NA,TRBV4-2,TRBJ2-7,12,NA,CASSQPNYEQYF,TGTGCCAGCAGCCAACCAAACTACGAGCAGTACTTC
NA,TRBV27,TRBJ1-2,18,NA,CASRLTSPTGRRSYGYTF,TGTGCCAGCAGGCTTACCTCCCCTACAGGGAGGAGGTCCTATGGCTACACCTTC
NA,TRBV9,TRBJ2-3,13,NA,CASSAPSTDTQYF,TGTGCCAGCAGCGCGCCTAGCACAGATACGCAGTATTTT
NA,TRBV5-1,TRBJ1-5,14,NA,CASSLEGGYQPQHF,TGCGCCAGCAGCTTGGAGGGGGGTTATCAGCCCCAGCATTTT
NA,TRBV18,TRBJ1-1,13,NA,CASLPIANTEAFF,TGTGCCAGCTTGCCCATCGCGAACACTGAAGCTTTCTTT
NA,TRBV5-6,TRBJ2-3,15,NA,CASSLRGAPTDTQYF,TGTGCCAGCAGCTTGCGAGGGGCCCCCACAGATACGCAGTATTTT
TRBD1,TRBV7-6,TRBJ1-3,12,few,CASGTAGNTIYF,TGTGCCAGTGGGACAGCTGGAAACACCATATATTTT
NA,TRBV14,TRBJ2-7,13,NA,CASSHQGTYEQYF,TGTGCCAGCAGCCACCAGGGGACCTACGAGCAGTACTTC
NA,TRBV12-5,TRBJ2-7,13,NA,CASGLGTGWEQYF,TGTGCTAGTGGTTTGGGGACGGGGTGGGAGCAGTACTTC
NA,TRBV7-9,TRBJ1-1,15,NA,CASSLKSSVETEAFF,TGTGCCAGCAGCTTAAAGTCATCCGTAGAGACTGAAGCTTTCTTT
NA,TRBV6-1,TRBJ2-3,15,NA,CASSELDKNTDTQYF,TGTGCCAGCAGTGAATTAGACAAAAACACAGATACGCAGTATTTT
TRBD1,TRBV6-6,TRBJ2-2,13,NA,CAIRDRDTGELFF,TGTGCCATCCGGGACAGGGACACCGGGGAGCTGTTTTTT
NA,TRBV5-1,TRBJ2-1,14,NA,CASSLGDKGNEQFF,TGCGCCAGCAGCTTGGGGGACAAGGGCAATGAGCAGTTCTTC
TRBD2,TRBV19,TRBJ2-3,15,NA,CASSIGTSPTDTQYF,TGTGCCAGTAGTATCGGGACTAGCCCCACAGATACGCAGTATTTT
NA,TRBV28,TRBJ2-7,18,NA,CASSFRRGLSGRSYEQYF,TGTGCCAGCAGTTTCCGCCGAGGACTGAGCGGGCGATCCTACGAGCAGTACTTC
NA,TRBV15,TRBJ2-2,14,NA,CATSRDPGAGELFF,TGTGCCACCAGCAGAGATCCCGGGGCCGGGGAGCTGTTTTTT
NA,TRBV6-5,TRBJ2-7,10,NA,CASRPGEQYF,TGTGCCAGTCGGCCGGGCGAGCAGTACTTC
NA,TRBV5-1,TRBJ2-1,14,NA,CASSLSGTDNEQFF,TGCGCCAGCAGCTTGTCAGGGACTGACAATGAGCAGTTCTTC
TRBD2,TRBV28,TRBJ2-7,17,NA,CASSLAHPGLAGSEQYF,TGTGCCAGCAGTTTAGCCCACCCGGGACTAGCGGGAAGCGAGCAGTACTTC
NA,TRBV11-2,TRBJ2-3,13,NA,CASSSPLVGTQYF,TGTGCCAGCAGCTCTCCGTTAGTTGGTACGCAGTATTTT
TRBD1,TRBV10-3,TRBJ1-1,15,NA,CAISESTGAAAEAFF,TGTGCCATCAGTGAGTCGACAGGGGCGGCAGCTGAAGCTTTCTTT
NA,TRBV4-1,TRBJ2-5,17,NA,CASSQGIPQTPRNTQYF,TGCGCCAGCAGCCAAGGGATTCCGCAGACCCCTCGGAATACCCAGTACTTC
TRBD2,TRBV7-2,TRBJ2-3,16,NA,CASSHPTSGASDTQYF,TGTGCCAGCAGCCACCCGACTAGCGGGGCTTCAGATACGCAGTATTTT
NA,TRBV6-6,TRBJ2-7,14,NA,CASSPQRASYEQYF,TGTGCCAGCAGTCCGCAGCGAGCTTCCTACGAGCAGTACTTC
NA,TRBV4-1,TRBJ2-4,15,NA,CASSQDTGWLNIQYF,TGCGCCAGCAGCCAAGATACGGGATGGCTGAACATTCAGTACTTC
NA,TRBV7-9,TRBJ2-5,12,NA,CASRGDQETQYF,TGTGCCAGCAGAGGCGACCAAGAGACCCAGTACTTC
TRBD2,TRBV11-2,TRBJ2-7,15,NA,CASSVGLAGGYEQYF,TGTGCCAGCAGCGTCGGACTAGCGGGAGGGTACGAGCAGTACTTC
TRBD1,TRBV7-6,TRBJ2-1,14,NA,CASSSRQGHNEQFF,TGTGCCAGCAGCTCCAGACAGGGCCACAATGAGCAGTTCTTC
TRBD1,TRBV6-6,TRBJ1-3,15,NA,CASSLDRRTANTIYF,TGTGCCAGCAGTTTGGACAGGCGCACGGCAAACACCATATATTTT
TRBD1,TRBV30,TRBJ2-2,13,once,CAWKTGDAGELFF,TGTGCCTGGAAGACAGGGGATGCAGGGGAGCTGTTTTTT
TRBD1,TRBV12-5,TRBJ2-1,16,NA,CASGLGTGGLYNEQFF,TGTGCTAGTGGTTTGGGCACAGGGGGCCTATACAATGAGCAGTTCTTC
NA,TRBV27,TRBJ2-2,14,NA,CASSLKETTGELFF,TGTGCCAGCAGTTTAAAGGAGACCACCGGGGAGCTGTTTTTT
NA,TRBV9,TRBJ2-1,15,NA,CASSGRGGTDNEQFF,TGTGCCAGCAGCGGACGAGGGGGGACCGACAATGAGCAGTTCTTC
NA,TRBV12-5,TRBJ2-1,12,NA,CASGLAPHEQFF,TGTGCTAGTGGTTTGGCCCCCCATGAGCAGTTCTTC
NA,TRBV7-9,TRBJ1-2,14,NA,CASSLGGLTYGYTF,TGTGCCAGCAGCTTAGGAGGACTGACCTATGGCTACACCTTC
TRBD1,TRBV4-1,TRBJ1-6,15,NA,CASSQAGGGGSPLHF,TGCGCCAGCAGCCAAGCAGGGGGCGGTGGGTCACCCCTCCACTTT
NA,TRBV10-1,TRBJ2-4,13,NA,CASSEGALNIQYF,TGCGCCAGCAGTGAAGGCGCCTTAAACATTCAGTACTTC
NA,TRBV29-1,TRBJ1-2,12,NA,CSVAAAGDGYTF,TGCAGCGTTGCTGCGGCAGGGGATGGCTACACCTTC
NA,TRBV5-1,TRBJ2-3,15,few,CASSLIGDGTDTQYF,TGCGCCAGCAGCTTGATTGGGGATGGCACAGATACGCAGTATTTT
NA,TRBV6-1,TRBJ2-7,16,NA,CASSEEYRLSSYEQYF,TGTGCCAGCAGTGAAGAGTACAGGCTGAGCTCCTACGAGCAGTACTTC
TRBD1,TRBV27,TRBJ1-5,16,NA,CASRAMGQGEGQPQHF,TGTGCCAGCAGGGCAATGGGACAGGGTGAGGGTCAGCCCCAGCATTTT
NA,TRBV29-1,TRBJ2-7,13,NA,CSAVRDITYEQYF,TGCAGCGCCGTCCGGGACATCACCTACGAGCAGTACTTC